These T cell receptor beta chains were read from a single sample in a study of control samples from healthy donors and cancer patients. Libraries were prepared by immunoSEQ multiplex PCR; TCRdb keeps only in-frame clonotypes and omits some of them. The top ten clones hold about a fifth of a sample with more than 100,000 clones, about 89% of them seen once. The sequenced sample consisted of PBMCs. The receptors derive from a man aged 55 to 70 with lung cancer. Both conserved end residues are part of each CDR3. Each record gives: J gene, V gene, D gene, clone size, CDR3 protein, CDR3 DNA. The D gene is left open where the match is weak. Rows give clone size only sometimes, using once, few, many, or a class for an expanded clone.

j_call: TRBJ2-3; v_call: TRBV5-1; d_call: TRBD2; clone_size: .; cdr3_aa: CASSFGLAGGPTDTQYF; cdr3_nt: TGCGCCAGCAGCTTCGGGTTAGCGGGGGGCCCTACAGATACGCAGTATTTT
j_call: TRBJ1-4; v_call: TRBV27; d_call: .; clone_size: .; cdr3_aa: CASSLSGFFREQATNEKLFF; cdr3_nt: TGTGCCAGCAGTTTATCGGGGTTTTTCAGGGAGCAAGCAACTAATGAAAAACTGTTTTTT
j_call: TRBJ1-2; v_call: TRBV6-5; d_call: .; clone_size: .; cdr3_aa: CASSPGVVPGYGYTF; cdr3_nt: TGTGCCAGCAGTCCAGGTGTTGTACCTGGCTATGGCTACACCTTC
j_call: TRBJ2-1; v_call: TRBV5-1; d_call: .; clone_size: .; cdr3_aa: CASSPAPGYNEQFF; cdr3_nt: TGCGCCAGCAGCCCAGCCCCGGGGTACAATGAGCAGTTCTTC
j_call: TRBJ1-5; v_call: TRBV15; d_call: .; clone_size: .; cdr3_aa: CATSRDSVNQPQHF; cdr3_nt: TGTGCCACCAGCAGAGATTCGGTTAATCAGCCCCAGCATTTT
j_call: TRBJ1-1; v_call: TRBV19; d_call: .; clone_size: once; cdr3_aa: CASSIQVRDTEAFF; cdr3_nt: TGTGCCAGTAGTATACAGGTCAGGGACACTGAAGCTTTCTTT
j_call: TRBJ1-3; v_call: TRBV11-2; d_call: .; clone_size: .; cdr3_aa: CASSFNWESGNTIYF; cdr3_nt: TGTGCCAGCAGCTTCAACTGGGAGTCTGGAAACACCATATATTTT
j_call: TRBJ1-5; v_call: TRBV5-1; d_call: TRBD1; clone_size: once; cdr3_aa: CASSLGQGAQPQHF; cdr3_nt: TGCGCCAGCAGCTTAGGACAGGGGGCTCAGCCCCAGCATTTT
j_call: TRBJ2-3; v_call: TRBV2; d_call: TRBD1; clone_size: .; cdr3_aa: CASRGTATPSTDTQYF; cdr3_nt: TGTGCCAGCAGAGGGACAGCTACACCTAGCACAGATACGCAGTATTTT
j_call: TRBJ2-2; v_call: TRBV6-5; d_call: .; clone_size: .; cdr3_aa: CASSRERATGELFF; cdr3_nt: TGTGCCAGCTCCCGGGAGAGAGCCACCGGGGAGCTGTTTTTT
j_call: TRBJ1-2; v_call: TRBV11-3; d_call: TRBD1; clone_size: .; cdr3_aa: CASSLRTGDYGYTF; cdr3_nt: TGTGCCAGCAGCTTGCGGACAGGGGATTATGGCTACACCTTC
j_call: TRBJ1-1; v_call: TRBV18; d_call: .; clone_size: few; cdr3_aa: CASSPNRAEAFF; cdr3_nt: TGTGCCAGCTCACCCAACAGGGCTGAAGCTTTCTTT
j_call: TRBJ2-6; v_call: TRBV27; d_call: .; clone_size: .; cdr3_aa: CASSLSQATASVGANVLTF; cdr3_nt: TGTGCCAGCAGTTTAAGCCAGGCAACGGCAAGTGTCGGGGCCAACGTCCTGACTTTC
j_call: TRBJ1-1; v_call: TRBV11-2; d_call: .; clone_size: .; cdr3_aa: CASSPPLGLAFF; cdr3_nt: TGTGCCAGCAGCCCCCCTCTAGGGTTGGCTTTCTTT
j_call: TRBJ2-7; v_call: TRBV27; d_call: .; clone_size: few; cdr3_aa: CASSPLGKKGVYEQYF; cdr3_nt: TGTGCCAGCAGTCCACTGGGTAAAAAAGGTGTCTACGAGCAGTACTTC
j_call: TRBJ2-3; v_call: TRBV5-4; d_call: .; clone_size: .; cdr3_aa: CASSLVQAVPDTQYF; cdr3_nt: TGTGCCAGCAGCTTGGTTCAGGCGGTTCCAGATACGCAGTATTTT
j_call: TRBJ2-3; v_call: TRBV15; d_call: TRBD1; clone_size: .; cdr3_aa: CATNPGTGGKADTQYF; cdr3_nt: TGTGCCACCAACCCCGGGACAGGGGGTAAAGCAGATACGCAGTATTTT
j_call: TRBJ2-5; v_call: TRBV6-6; d_call: TRBD1; clone_size: .; cdr3_aa: CASSRLTGGGQETQYF; cdr3_nt: TGTGCCAGCAGTCGATTGACAGGGGGCGGGCAAGAGACCCAGTACTTC
j_call: TRBJ1-1; v_call: TRBV11-2; d_call: .; clone_size: .; cdr3_aa: CASSSGFLGAGTEAFF; cdr3_nt: TGTGCCAGCAGCTCGGGTTTTTTGGGCGCGGGGACTGAAGCTTTCTTT
j_call: TRBJ2-2; v_call: TRBV14; d_call: .; clone_size: .; cdr3_aa: CASSPRAQNTGELFF; cdr3_nt: TGTGCCAGCAGCCCCAGGGCCCAGAACACCGGGGAGCTGTTTTTT
j_call: TRBJ2-5; v_call: TRBV9; d_call: .; clone_size: .; cdr3_aa: CASSVEGWGSQYF; cdr3_nt: TGTGCCAGCAGCGTAGAGGGGTGGGGATCCCAGTACTTC
j_call: TRBJ2-5; v_call: TRBV30; d_call: .; clone_size: .; cdr3_aa: CAWSVPRLLRRETQYF; cdr3_nt: TGTGCCTGGAGTGTACCCCGACTCCTCCGTCGGGAGACCCAGTACTTC
j_call: TRBJ2-5; v_call: TRBV5-1; d_call: TRBD2; clone_size: .; cdr3_aa: CASGYSGGALETQYF; cdr3_nt: TGCGCCAGCGGCTACAGCGGGGGGGCTTTAGAGACCCAGTACTTC
j_call: TRBJ1-5; v_call: TRBV15; d_call: .; clone_size: .; cdr3_aa: CATGPHSNQPQHF; cdr3_nt: TGTGCCACCGGGCCCCATAGCAATCAGCCCCAGCATTTT
j_call: TRBJ1-1; v_call: TRBV25-1; d_call: .; clone_size: .; cdr3_aa: CASSSENTEAFF; cdr3_nt: TGTGCCAGCAGCTCAGAGAACACTGAAGCTTTCTTT